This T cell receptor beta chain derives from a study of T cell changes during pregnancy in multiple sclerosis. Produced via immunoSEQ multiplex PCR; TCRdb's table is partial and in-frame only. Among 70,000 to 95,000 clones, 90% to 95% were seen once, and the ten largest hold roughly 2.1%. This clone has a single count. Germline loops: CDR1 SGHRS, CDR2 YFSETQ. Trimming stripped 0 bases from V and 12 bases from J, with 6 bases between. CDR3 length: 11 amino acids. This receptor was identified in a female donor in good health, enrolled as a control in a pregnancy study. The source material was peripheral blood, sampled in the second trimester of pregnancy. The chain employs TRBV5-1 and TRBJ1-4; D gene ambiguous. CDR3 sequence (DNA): TGCGCCAGCAGCTTGGGTCAGGAACTGTTTTTT. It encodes CASSLGQELFF.